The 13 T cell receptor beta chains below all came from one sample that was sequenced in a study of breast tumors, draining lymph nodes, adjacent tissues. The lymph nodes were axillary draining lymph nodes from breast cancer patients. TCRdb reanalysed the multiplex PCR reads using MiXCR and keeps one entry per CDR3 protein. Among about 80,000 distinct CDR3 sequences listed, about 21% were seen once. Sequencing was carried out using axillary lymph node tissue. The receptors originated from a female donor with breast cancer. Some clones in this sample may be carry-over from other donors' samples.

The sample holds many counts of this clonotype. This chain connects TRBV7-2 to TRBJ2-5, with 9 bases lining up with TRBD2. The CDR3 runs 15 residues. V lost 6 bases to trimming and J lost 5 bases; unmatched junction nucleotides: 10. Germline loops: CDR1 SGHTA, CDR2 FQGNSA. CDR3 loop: CASRGTGTSRETQYF. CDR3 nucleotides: TGTGCCAGCAGAGGCACCGGGACTAGCCGGGAGACCCAGTACTTC.

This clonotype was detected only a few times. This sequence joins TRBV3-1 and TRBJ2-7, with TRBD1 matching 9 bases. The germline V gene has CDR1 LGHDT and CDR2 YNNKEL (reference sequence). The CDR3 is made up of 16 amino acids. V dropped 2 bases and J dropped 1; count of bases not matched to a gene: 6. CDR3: CASSQYRDRGSYEQYF. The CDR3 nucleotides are TGTGCCAGCAGCCAATATCGAGACAGGGGGTCCTACGAGCAGTACTTC.

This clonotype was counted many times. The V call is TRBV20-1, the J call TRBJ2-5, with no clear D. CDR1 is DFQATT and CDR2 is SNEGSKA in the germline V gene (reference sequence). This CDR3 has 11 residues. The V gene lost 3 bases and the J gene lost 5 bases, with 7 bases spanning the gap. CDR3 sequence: CSARYRETQYF. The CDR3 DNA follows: TGCAGTGCTAGGTATAGGGAGACCCAGTACTTC.

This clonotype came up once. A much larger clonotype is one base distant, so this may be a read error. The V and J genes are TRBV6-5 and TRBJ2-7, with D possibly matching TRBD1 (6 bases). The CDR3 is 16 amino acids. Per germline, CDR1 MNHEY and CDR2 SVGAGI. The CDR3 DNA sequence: TGTGCCAGCAGTTACCTTACAGGGACCCTTTCCTACGGGCAGTACTTC. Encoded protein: CASSYLTGTLSYGQYF.

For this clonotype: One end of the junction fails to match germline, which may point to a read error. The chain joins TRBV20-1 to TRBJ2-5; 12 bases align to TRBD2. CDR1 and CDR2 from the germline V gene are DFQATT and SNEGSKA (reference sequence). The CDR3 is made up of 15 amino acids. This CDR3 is CNARRTSGIFETQYF. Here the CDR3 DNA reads TGCAATGCTAGAAGGACTAGCGGGATTTTTGAGACCCAGTACTTC.

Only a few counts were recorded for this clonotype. For the CDR3, the DNA is TGTGCCAGCAGTGAGGGGACAGGGTTTCCCGGGGAGCTGTTTTTT. Its protein is CASSEGTGFPGELFF. The chain has TRBV6-1 and TRBJ2-2; 9 nucleotides match TRBD1. The CDR3 has 15 amino acids. J was trimmed by 6 bases and V by 3 bases; bases with no gene match: 5. In germline, CDR1 is MNHNS, CDR2 SASEGT.

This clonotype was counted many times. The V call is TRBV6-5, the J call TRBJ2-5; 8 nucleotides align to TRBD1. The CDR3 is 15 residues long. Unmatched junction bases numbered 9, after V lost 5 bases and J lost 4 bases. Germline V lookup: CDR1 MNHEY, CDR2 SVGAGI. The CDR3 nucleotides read TGTGCCAGCAGTGGAGCAGGGGGCGCGTCAGAGACCCAGTACTTC. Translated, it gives CASSGAGGASETQYF.

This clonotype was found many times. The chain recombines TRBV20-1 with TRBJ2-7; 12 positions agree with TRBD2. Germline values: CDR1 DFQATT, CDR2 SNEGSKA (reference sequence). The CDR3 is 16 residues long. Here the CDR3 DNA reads TGCAGGATGAAAGGACTAGCGGGACCCCTCCGCTACGAGCAGTACTTC. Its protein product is CRMKGLAGPLRYEQYF.

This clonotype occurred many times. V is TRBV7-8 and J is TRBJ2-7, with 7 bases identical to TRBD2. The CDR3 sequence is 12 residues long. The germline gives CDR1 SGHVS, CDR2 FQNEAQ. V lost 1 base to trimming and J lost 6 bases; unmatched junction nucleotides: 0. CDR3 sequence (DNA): TGTGCCAGCAGCTTAGTAGCGGGCGAGCAGTACTTC. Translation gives CASSLVAGEQYF.

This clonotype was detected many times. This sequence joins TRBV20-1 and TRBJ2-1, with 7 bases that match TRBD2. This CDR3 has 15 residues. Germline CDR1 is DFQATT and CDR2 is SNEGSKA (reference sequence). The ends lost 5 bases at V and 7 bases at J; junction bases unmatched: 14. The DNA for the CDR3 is TGCAGTGCTGTTGAGCGAGGGAGGGCCATGAATGAGCAGTTCTTC. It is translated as CSAVERGRAMNEQFF.

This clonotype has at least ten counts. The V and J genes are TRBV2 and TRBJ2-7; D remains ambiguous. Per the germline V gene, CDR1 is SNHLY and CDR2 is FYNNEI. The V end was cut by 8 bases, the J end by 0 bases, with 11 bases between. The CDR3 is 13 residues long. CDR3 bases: TGTGCCAGCTCAGGACCTAGCTCCTACGAGCAGTACTTC. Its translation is CASSGPSSYEQYF.

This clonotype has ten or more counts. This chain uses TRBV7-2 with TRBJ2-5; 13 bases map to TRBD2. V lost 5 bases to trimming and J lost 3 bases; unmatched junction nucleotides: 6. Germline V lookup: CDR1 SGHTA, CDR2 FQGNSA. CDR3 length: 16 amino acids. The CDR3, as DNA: TGTGCCAGCAGCCGACTAGCGGGAGGTGGAAAAGAGACCCAGTACTTC. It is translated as CASSRLAGGGKETQYF.

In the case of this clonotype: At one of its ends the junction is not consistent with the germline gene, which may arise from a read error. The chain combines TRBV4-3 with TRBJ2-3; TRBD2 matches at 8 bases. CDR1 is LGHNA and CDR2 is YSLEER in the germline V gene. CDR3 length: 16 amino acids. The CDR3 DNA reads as TGCGCCAGCAGCCTAGGTAGCGGGGCTAGCACAGGTACGCAGTATTTT. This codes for CASSLGSGASTGTQYF.